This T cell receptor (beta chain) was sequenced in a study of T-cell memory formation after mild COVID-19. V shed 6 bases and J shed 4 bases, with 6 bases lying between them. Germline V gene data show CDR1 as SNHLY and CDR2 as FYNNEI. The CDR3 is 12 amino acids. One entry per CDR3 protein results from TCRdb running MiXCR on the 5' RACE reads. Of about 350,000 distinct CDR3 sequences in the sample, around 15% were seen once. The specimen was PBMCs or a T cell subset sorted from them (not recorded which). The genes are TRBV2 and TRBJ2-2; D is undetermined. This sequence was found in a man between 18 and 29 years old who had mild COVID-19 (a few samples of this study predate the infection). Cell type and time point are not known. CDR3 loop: CASSPPTGELFF. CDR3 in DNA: TGTGCCAGCAGCCCCCCCACCGGGGAGCTGTTTTTT.